This TCR beta chain derives from a study of T cells in Graves' hyperthyroidism and ophthalmopathy. Study-wide findings and caveats: Ophthalmopathy cases were set apart from stable hyperthyroidism by a 13 V-J model.

The CDR3 is made up of 14 amino acids. V lost 0 bases to trimming and J lost 6 bases; unmatched junction nucleotides: 5. CDR1 DFQATT and CDR2 SNEGSKA come from the germline V gene (reference sequence). TCR beta CDR3 regions were amplified from RNA. The TCR CDR3 was amplified in a first-round RT-PCR using the HTBI primer set. TCRdb reprocessed the multiplex PCR reads with MiXCR, giving one entry per CDR3 protein. This sample yields roughly 260,000 distinct CDR3 sequences, of which roughly 14% are seen a single time; 10% to 15% belongs to the top ten. Details on this clonotype: Its antigen is not identified.

Uncontrolled infection, other autoimmune disease, pregnancy or lactation disqualified patients from enrolment. This clonotype was obtained from a woman aged 40 to 50 with Graves' hyperthyroidism that later progressed to Graves' ophthalmopathy. Sequenced sample: blood. The rearrangement uses TRBV20-1 and TRBJ2-1; 7 bases are shared with TRBD2. The CDR3 DNA sequence: TGCAGTGCTAGAGAAAGCGGGACTGGCAATGAGCAGTTCTTC. Its translation is CSARESGTGNEQFF.